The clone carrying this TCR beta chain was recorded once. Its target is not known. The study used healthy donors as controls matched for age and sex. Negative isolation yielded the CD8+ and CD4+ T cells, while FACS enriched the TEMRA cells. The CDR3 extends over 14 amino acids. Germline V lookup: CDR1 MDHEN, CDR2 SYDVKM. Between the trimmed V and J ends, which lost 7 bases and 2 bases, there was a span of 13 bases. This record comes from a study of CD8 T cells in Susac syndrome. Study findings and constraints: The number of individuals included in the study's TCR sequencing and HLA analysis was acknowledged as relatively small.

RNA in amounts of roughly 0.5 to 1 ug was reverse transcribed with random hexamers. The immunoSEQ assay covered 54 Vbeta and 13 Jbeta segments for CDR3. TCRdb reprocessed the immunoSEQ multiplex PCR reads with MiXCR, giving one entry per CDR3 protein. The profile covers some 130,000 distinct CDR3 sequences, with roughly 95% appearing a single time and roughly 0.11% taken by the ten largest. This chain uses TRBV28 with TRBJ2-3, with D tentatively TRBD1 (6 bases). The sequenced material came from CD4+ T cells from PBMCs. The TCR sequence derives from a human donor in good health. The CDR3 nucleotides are TGTGCCAGCAAAGGGACAATGAACACAGATACGCAGTATTTT. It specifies CASKGTMNTDTQYF. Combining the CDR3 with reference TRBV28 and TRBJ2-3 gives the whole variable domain DVKVTQSSRYLVKRTGEKVFLECVQDMDHENMFWYRQDPGLGLRLIYFSYDVKMKEKGDIPEGYSVSREKKERFSLILESASTNQTSMYLCASKGTMNTDTQYFGPGTRLTVL.